A selection of T cell receptor beta chains follows, all from one sample in a study of blood T cell repertoires in COVID-19. Using immunoSEQ multiplex PCR, the repertoire was profiled, and TCRdb retains in-frame clones only, with some absent. The sample includes fewer than 250,000 clones, more than 75% of them seen just once. Sequenced sample: peripheral blood. The origin of the receptors is a woman aged 80 or over with COVID-19, enrolled during active disease. Both conserved end residues are part of each CDR3. Each record gives: CDR3 protein, V gene, clone size. Part of the rows lack a size; the others show once, few, many or a class for expanded clones.

CDR3aa: CASSIVQGGYTF
v_gene: TRBV19
abundance: NA

CDR3aa: CATSRDRGQNTGELFF
v_gene: TRBV2
abundance: NA

CDR3aa: CASSADGGLNTEAFF
v_gene: TRBV6-4
abundance: few

CDR3aa: CASSVDRGRYGYTF
v_gene: TRBV9
abundance: NA

CDR3aa: CASSFGTSGGKRSYNEQFF
v_gene: TRBV28
abundance: NA

CDR3aa: CASSSAGQGSPLHF
v_gene: TRBV18
abundance: few

CDR3aa: CASSYAGDAQPQHF
v_gene: TRBV6-2/TRBV6-3
abundance: NA

CDR3aa: CASSQTGGGTDTQYF
v_gene: TRBV7-9
abundance: once

CDR3aa: CASSVDRVAANEKLFF
v_gene: TRBV2
abundance: NA

CDR3aa: CASSWAVNSNGYTF
v_gene: TRBV28
abundance: NA

CDR3aa: CASSSPDRIVGYTF
v_gene: TRBV28
abundance: NA

CDR3aa: CASSFHRGSGYTF
v_gene: TRBV12-3/TRBV12-4
abundance: NA

CDR3aa: CASSQAKGDPGNTIYF
v_gene: TRBV4-2
abundance: once

CDR3aa: CATSDRQGYTGELFF
v_gene: TRBV24-1
abundance: NA

CDR3aa: CASSPQGGDGALHF
v_gene: TRBV3-1/TRBV3-2
abundance: NA

CDR3aa: CAAGSGALNTEAFF
v_gene: TRBV10-3
abundance: NA

CDR3aa: CATSDSGFYGYTF
v_gene: TRBV24-1
abundance: NA

CDR3aa: CASNPQGASSGNTIYF
v_gene: TRBV2
abundance: NA

CDR3aa: CASSGTASTDTQYF
v_gene: TRBV25-1
abundance: once

CDR3aa: CASSQVTRETQYF
v_gene: TRBV4-1
abundance: NA

CDR3aa: CASSSPGLAGLSGNEQFF
v_gene: TRBV5-4
abundance: NA

CDR3aa: CASSLAGSTDTQYF
v_gene: TRBV7-2
abundance: NA

CDR3aa: CASSPLAGALGDTQYF
v_gene: TRBV18
abundance: NA

CDR3aa: CSVALAGGPNIQYF
v_gene: TRBV29-1
abundance: once

CDR3aa: CASSLARGGANEQFF
v_gene: TRBV7-2
abundance: NA

CDR3aa: CASSIAGQGIGEKLFF
v_gene: TRBV28
abundance: few

CDR3aa: CASSMGTGLFEQFF
v_gene: TRBV11-2
abundance: NA

CDR3aa: CASSTRLGSTF
v_gene: TRBV19
abundance: NA

CDR3aa: CASSVDTNTGELFF
v_gene: TRBV9
abundance: NA

CDR3aa: CATSGDSPTPYGYTF
v_gene: TRBV24-1
abundance: NA

CDR3aa: CASSAQGNYGYTF
v_gene: TRBV25-1
abundance: NA

CDR3aa: CASTVQGVNTEAFF
v_gene: TRBV2
abundance: NA

CDR3aa: CASSFDRASYGYTF
v_gene: TRBV7-9
abundance: NA

CDR3aa: CASSLAAGKLSQETQYF
v_gene: TRBV5-6
abundance: few

CDR3aa: CASSPQGRETQYF
v_gene: TRBV5-1
abundance: NA

CDR3aa: CASSVQGEISTDTQYF
v_gene: TRBV5-1
abundance: NA

CDR3aa: CAWSSRSPGTGEYF
v_gene: TRBV30
abundance: NA

CDR3aa: CASRTTGEGLNQPQHF
v_gene: TRBV28
abundance: NA

CDR3aa: CATSRKGTGASPLHF
v_gene: TRBV15
abundance: NA

CDR3aa: CASARASNQPQHF
v_gene: TRBV19
abundance: NA

CDR3aa: CASSTGQVRHSPLHF
v_gene: TRBV27
abundance: NA

CDR3aa: CASSPHAPGGSAFF
v_gene: TRBV19
abundance: NA

CDR3aa: CASSLGETYSYEQYF
v_gene: TRBV28
abundance: few

CDR3aa: CASSQRGERQPQHF
v_gene: TRBV3-1/TRBV3-2
abundance: NA

CDR3aa: CASSFTGNPHNEQFF
v_gene: TRBV7-2
abundance: NA

CDR3aa: CAPPTLLEAFF
v_gene: TRBV3-1/TRBV3-2
abundance: NA

CDR3aa: CASSEAGGNQPQHF
v_gene: TRBV6-4
abundance: NA

CDR3aa: CSVNPTGISEQFF
v_gene: TRBV29-1
abundance: NA

CDR3aa: CAAGGGGAITDTQYF
v_gene: TRBV24-1
abundance: NA